These 19 T cell receptor beta chains were all obtained from the same sample, sequenced in a study of low-dose radiotherapy and immunotherapy resistance in tumors. TRAV and TRBV primers primed cDNA for both TCRalpha and TCRbeta. The PCR that amplified TCRs ran for approximately 20 cycles, relying on a constant-region primer and a V-primer adapter. TCRdb re-derived calls from the reads in MiXCR, one entry per CDR3 protein. The sample has roughly 14,000 distinct CDR3 sequences; roughly 60% are singletons. The receptors stem from a human donor with advanced metastatic prostate, ovarian, gallbladder or colorectal cancer (not recorded which). This table probably holds off-target reads from a library built for another chain.

This clonotype was recorded a few times. This chain links TRBV28 with TRBJ2-1; the D gene is possibly TRBD1 (5 bases). Germline V gene sequence: CDR1 MDHEN, CDR2 SYDVKM. This CDR3 region has 15 residues. V gave up 2 bases and J gave up 2 bases, with 10 bases separating them. The CDR3 DNA reads as TGTGCCAGCAGTTTAGGTGGGGCAACCTACAATGAGCAGTTCTTC. It is translated as CASSLGGATYNEQFF. Supplemented by reference TRBV28 and TRBJ2-1, the full variable domain reads DVKVTQSSRYLVKRTGEKVFLECVQDMDHENMFWYRQDPGLGLRLIYFSYDVKMKEKGDIPEGYSVSREKKERFSLILESASTNQTSMYLCASSLGGATYNEQFFGPGTRLTVL.

The chain employs TRBV4-1 and TRBJ1-3; D gene uncertain. Germline loops: CDR1 MGHRA, CDR2 YSYEKL. V was clipped by 0 bases and J by 0 bases, with 6 bases between them. This CDR3 spans 15 amino acids. In DNA form, the CDR3 reads TGCGCCAGCAGCCAAGAACCCGTCTCTGGAAACACCATATATTTT. Amino acids: CASSQEPVSGNTIYF.

This sequence joins TRBV4-2 and TRBJ2-7; TRBD2 matches 8 bases. The CDR3 extends over 15 amino acids. CDR1 and CDR2 from the germline V gene are LGHNA and YNFKEQ. V trimming: 0 bases; J trimming: 3 bases; junction bases outside the gene matches: 4. In DNA, the CDR3 is TGTGCCAGCAGCCAAGATCGTAGCGGGGTCTACGAGCAGTACTTC. Translated: CASSQDRSGVYEQYF.

This clonotype was picked up a small number of times. This chain connects TRBV29-1 to TRBJ2-1; D is tentatively TRBD1 or TRBD2 (6 bases each). Between the trimmed V and J ends, which lost 0 bases and 8 bases, there was a span of 8 bases. Per germline, CDR1 SQVTM and CDR2 ANQGSEA. The CDR3 covers 12 residues. CDR3 loop: CSVEEEGDEQFF. The CDR3 coding sequence is TGCAGCGTTGAAGAGGAGGGGGATGAGCAGTTCTTC.

The chain links TRBV6-2 or TRBV6-3 to TRBJ2-5; the D is unclear. Trimming shortened V by 5 bases and J by 5 bases, and 15 bases separated the two germline ends. The CDR3 runs 14 residues. CDR1 MNHEY and CDR2 SVGEGT come from the germline V gene. Here the CDR3 DNA reads TGTGCCAGCAGTGAAGGAATGACTTTCGAGACCCAGTACTTC. Translating gives CASSEGMTFETQYF.

This sequence joins TRBV2 and TRBJ2-2; 9 bases are shared with TRBD1. The junction had 20 bases not matched to a gene; V was cut back by 7 bases and J by 8 bases. The length of the CDR3 is 18 residues. Germline loops: CDR1 SNHLY, CDR2 FYNNEI. CDR3 region: CASKKDRGGSHTGGELFF. CDR3 nucleotides: TGTGCCAGCAAAAAAGACAGGGGGGGCTCTCACACCGGTGGGGAGCTGTTTTTT.

The chain couples TRBV3-1 to TRBJ1-3; D is unclear. Germline CDR1 LGHDT, CDR2 YNNKEL (reference sequence). The CDR3 spans 14 residues. Trimming pared 1 base from V and 9 bases from J, leaving 13 bases between. In DNA form, the CDR3 reads TGTGCCAGCAGCCAAGTCCGGACCCGGGGCACCATATATTTT. Translating it yields CASSQVRTRGTIYF.

The J gene is TRBJ1-5, the V gene TRBV4-2, with 7 bases matching TRBD1. The CDR3 spans 15 residues. From germline, CDR1 is LGHNA and CDR2 YNFKEQ. After removal of 4 bases from V and 6 bases from J, the junction contained 9 bases not matched to a gene. CDR3 coding DNA: TGTGCCAGCAGCCCAGGCGAGGGGGCCTTTCAGCCCCAGCATTTT. This sequence encodes CASSPGEGAFQPQHF.

This clonotype was counted a single time. The chain links TRBV21-1 to TRBJ2-3; TRBD2, the D gene given by the table, was not confirmed from the DNA. TRBV21-1 has pseudogene status. This CDR3 region has 15 residues. The CDR3 protein is CASSKAGGPTDTQYF. The CDR3 DNA is TGTGCCAGCAGCAAAGCGGGAGGGCCTACAGATACGCAGTATTTT.

The genes are TRBV4-3 and TRBJ2-3; perhaps D is TRBD1 or TRBD2 (5 bases each). Trimming removed 4 bases at V and 0 bases at J, with 14 bases between. The germline CDR1 and CDR2 sequences are LGHNA and YSLEER. The CDR3 runs 16 residues. The CDR3 is CASSPQGGGSTDTQYF. The CDR3 nucleotides read TGCGCCAGCAGCCCCCAGGGTGGGGGTAGCACAGATACGCAGTATTTT.

This clonotype was counted between two and nine times. The CDR3 DNA is TGCAGTGCTAGAGATTCAACAGGGGTTAATTCACCCCTCCACTTT. Protein: CSARDSTGVNSPLHF. The chain combines TRBV20-1 with TRBJ1-6; 7 bases line up with TRBD1. Germline trimming cut 0 bases from V and 6 bases from J; bases unmatched to any gene: 5. CDR3 size: 15 residues. Germline V CDR1 and CDR2: DFQATT, SNEGSKA (reference sequence).

This clonotype occurred once. The chain carries TRBV20-1 and TRBJ2-1, with TRBD1 as a possible D gene (6 bases). CDR3 size: 12 residues. Germline V lookup: CDR1 DFQATT, CDR2 SNEGSKA (reference sequence). V was trimmed by 6 bases and J by 9 bases, leaving 15 bases between them. This chain's CDR3 is CSARRGGSEQFF. The CDR3 DNA is TGCAGTGCCCGACGAGGGGGAAGTGAGCAGTTCTTC.

V usage is TRBV6-8 and J usage is TRBJ2-1; D not certain. The CDR3 extends over 13 amino acids. Germline lookup yields CDR1 MNHGY and CDR2 SAAAGT. Trimming cost V 0 bases and J 13 bases, with 13 bases left between them. Here the CDR3 reads CASSYSGLEEQFF. The CDR3 DNA sequence: TGTGCCAGCAGTTACTCGGGCCTAGAAGAACAGTTCTTC.

This clonotype was detected a few times. The chain recombines TRBV3-1 with TRBJ1-4; D unclear. CDR3 length: 14 residues. Germline V gene data show CDR1 as LGHDT and CDR2 as YNNKEL (reference sequence). V lost 4 bases and J lost 4, with 10 bases in between. The CDR3 spells CASSPGNLNEKLFF. The CDR3 nucleotides are TGTGCCAGCAGCCCGGGGAATCTTAATGAAAAACTGTTTTTT. Full variable domain (outside the CDR3, taken from reference TRBV3-1 and TRBJ1-4): DTAVSQTPKYLVTQMGNDKSIKCEQNLGHDTMYWYKQDSKKFLKIMFSYNNKELIINETVPNRFSPKSPDKAHLNLHINSLELGDSAVYFCASSPGNLNEKLFFGSGTQLSVL.

The V and J genes are TRBV24-1 and TRBJ2-1, with 10 bases that match TRBD2. The V and J ends lost 4 bases and 4 bases, in that order; junction bases with no gene match: 12. This CDR3 has 18 residues. The germline V gene has CDR1 KGHDR and CDR2 SFDVKD. In nucleotides, the CDR3 is TGTGCCACCAGTGAGACCCTCCCCCCAGCGGGAGGGTACAATGAGCAGTTCTTC. It is translated as CATSETLPPAGGYNEQFF.

This clonotype was detected only a few times. V gene TRBV5-1 combines with J gene TRBJ2-1, with D possibly TRBD2 on 5 matching bases. The germline V gene encodes CDR1 SGHRS and CDR2 YFSETQ. The CDR3 runs 16 residues. The V and J ends lost 0 bases and 0 bases respectively, with 10 bases between them. CDR3 bases: TGCGCCAGCAGCTTGGACGGGATGGGCTCCTACAATGAGCAGTTCTTC. It codes for CASSLDGMGSYNEQFF.

The chain has TRBV5-1 and TRBJ2-7, with D tentatively TRBD2 (5 bases). CDR1 and CDR2 (germline): SGHRS, YFSETQ. CDR3 size: 12 residues. V lost 3 bases to trimming and J lost 6 bases, with 10 bases between them. The CDR3 DNA reads TGCGCCAGCAGCTCGGGCGGGCTCGAGCAGTACTTC. As protein: CASSSGGLEQYF.

This clonotype was counted between two and nine times. The gene calls are TRBV11-1 and TRBJ2-5, with D uncertain. The V end lost 1 base, the J end lost 5 bases, and 14 bases lay between the germline ends. The germline CDR1 and CDR2 sequences are SGHAT and FQDESV (reference sequence). The CDR3 runs 15 residues. The CDR3 nucleotides read TGTGCCAGCAGCTTAGTACCAGGCCTGGGGGAGACCCAGTACTTC. Its protein is CASSLVPGLGETQYF.

The gene calls are TRBV6-1 and TRBJ2-2; TRBD1 matches 7 bases. The CDR3 covers 15 residues. Germline V gene sequence: CDR1 MNHNS, CDR2 SASEGT. V shed 4 bases, J shed 4 bases, and the junction held 6 bases outside the gene matches. DNA for the CDR3: TGTGCCAGCAGTGGAGGGACAGTCTTCACCGGGGAGCTGTTTTTT. This gives the protein CASSGGTVFTGELFF.